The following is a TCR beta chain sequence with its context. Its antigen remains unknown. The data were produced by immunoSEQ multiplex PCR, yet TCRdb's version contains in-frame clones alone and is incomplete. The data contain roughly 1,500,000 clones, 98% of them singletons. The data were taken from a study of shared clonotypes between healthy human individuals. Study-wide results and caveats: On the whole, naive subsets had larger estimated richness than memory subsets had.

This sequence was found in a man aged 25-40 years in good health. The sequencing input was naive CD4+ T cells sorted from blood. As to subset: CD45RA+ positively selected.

This CDR3 is CASSPRGWGSGRDYNEQFF. The CDR3, as DNA: TGTGCCAGCAGTCCCCGGGGTTGGGGTAGCGGGAGGGACTACAATGAGCAGTTCTTC. This rearrangement joins TRBV27 to TRBJ2-1, with 11 positions matching TRBD2. The CDR3 runs to 19 residues. With 5 bases clipped from V and 3 bases from J, the junction kept 15 bases outside the gene matches. In germline, CDR1 is MNHEY, CDR2 SMNVEV (reference sequence).